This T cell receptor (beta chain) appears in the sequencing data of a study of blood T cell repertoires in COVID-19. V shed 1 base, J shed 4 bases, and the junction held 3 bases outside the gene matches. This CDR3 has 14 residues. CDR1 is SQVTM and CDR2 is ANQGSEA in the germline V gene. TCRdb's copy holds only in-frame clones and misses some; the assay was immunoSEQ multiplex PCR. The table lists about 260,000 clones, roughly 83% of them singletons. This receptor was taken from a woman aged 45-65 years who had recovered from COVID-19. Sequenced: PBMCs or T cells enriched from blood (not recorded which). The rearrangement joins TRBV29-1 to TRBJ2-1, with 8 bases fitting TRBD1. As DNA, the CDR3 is TGCAGCGTTGAAGGGGGACAGGCGTACAATGAGCAGTTCTTC. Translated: CSVEGGQAYNEQFF.